The sequence of this T cell receptor beta chain was determined in a study of T cells in Graves' hyperthyroidism and ophthalmopathy. Study information: Initial diagnosis, before any treatment, was when peripheral blood was collected.

In making diagnoses, clinical symptoms, serum thyroxine and TRAb, thyroid ultrasound and orbital computed tomography were all used. Study-wide results and limits: Most thyroid clonotypes expanded above 0.001 appeared in blood too.

Germline V lookup: CDR1 SGHAT, CDR2 FQNNGV. The length of the CDR3 is 15 residues. The V end was cut by 0 bases, the J end by 1 base, with 9 bases between. Amplification yielded TCR beta CDR3 regions, with RNA transcripts as the source. The HTBI primer set served for first-round RT-PCR of the TCR CDR3. TCRdb itself ran the multiplex PCR reads through MiXCR, one entry per CDR3 protein. The sample holds a few hundred thousand distinct CDR3 sequences, under 15% seen once. This clonotype was counted ten times or more. What it recognizes is unknown. The chain recombines TRBV11-2 with TRBJ1-1; D uncertain. The sample taken for sequencing was blood. The sequence derives from a woman in her thirties with Graves' hyperthyroidism. The CDR3 sequence: CASSLEGQANTEAFF. The CDR3 DNA sequence: TGTGCCAGCAGCTTAGAGGGTCAGGCGAACACTGAAGCTTTCTTT.